A single sample is the source of the 20 T cell receptor beta chains below, sequenced in a study of T-cell reconstitution after alpha-beta-depleted transplantation in children. A library of TCRbeta sequences, prepared with unique molecular identifiers, was generated. TCRdb re-called the PCR reads through MiXCR, storing one row per CDR3 protein. The sample yields hundreds of thousands of distinct CDR3 sequences, about 23% seen once. Here the sequenced sample was PBMCs, mostly from graft donor cells, taken 360 days after TCRalphabeta/CD19-depleted stem cell transplant. These receptors were obtained from a boy in the first two years of life who had a stem cell transplant for acute myeloid leukemia, so the T cells may come from the graft donor.

In its sample, this clonotype was seen a few times. V usage is TRBV9 and J usage is TRBJ2-2, with D possibly being TRBD2 (6 bases). Trimming took 0 bases from V and 5 from J, leaving 20 bases between them. CDR1 SGDLS and CDR2 YYNGEE come from the germline V gene. The CDR3 has 18 residues. The CDR3 region is CASSVAPTGVGGTGELFF. CDR3 coding DNA: TGTGCCAGCAGCGTAGCCCCGACCGGGGTGGGGGGTACCGGGGAGCTGTTTTTT.

Only a few counts were recorded for this clonotype. This chain joins TRBV20-1 and TRBJ1-3; D is perhaps TRBD1 (5 bases). Germline V gene sequence: CDR1 DFQATT, CDR2 SNEGSKA (reference sequence). This CDR3 has 12 amino acids. V was cut by 6 bases and J by 11 bases, with 17 bases left in between. In DNA form, the CDR3 reads TGCAGTGCGCCCGGGGTAACGGGGGCCATATATTTT. Protein: CSAPGVTGAIYF.

This clonotype was picked up many times. In nucleotides, the CDR3 is TGTGCCAGCAGTCATGGACAGGGGGTTCGGAGCACCGGGGAGCTGTTTTTT. It yields the protein CASSHGQGVRSTGELFF. This chain links TRBV5-4 with TRBJ2-2; 10 nucleotides match TRBD1. The J segment lost 4 bases and the V segment lost 5 bases, leaving 11 bases of the junction unmatched. CDR1 SGHNT and CDR2 YYREEE come from the germline V gene (reference sequence). The length of the CDR3 is 17 residues.

The chain uses TRBV6-5 and TRBJ2-1; D is undetermined. Trimming shortened V by 6 bases and J by 9 bases, and 12 bases separated the two germline ends. Germline V gene lookup returns CDR1 MNHEY and CDR2 SVGAGI. The length of the CDR3 is 12 residues. The CDR3 sequence: CASRTDDVEQFF. The CDR3 DNA reads TGTGCCAGCAGAACGGACGACGTTGAGCAGTTCTTC.

The rearrangement uses TRBV20-1 and TRBJ1-5; possible D gene TRBD1, 6 bases. The CDR3 extends over 12 amino acids. The germline CDR1 and CDR2 sequences are DFQATT and SNEGSKA (reference sequence). The CDR3 nucleotides are TGCAGCGCAGGGGAGGCAGGTCAGCCCCAGCATTTT. Translated, it gives CSAGEAGQPQHF.

This clonotype was detected a few times. V usage is TRBV6-5 and J usage is TRBJ2-1; TRBD2 aligns across 14 bases. CDR3 length: 16 amino acids. The ends lost 1 base at V and 10 bases at J; junction bases unmatched: 6. From germline, CDR1 is MNHEY and CDR2 SVGAGI. CDR3 bases: TGTGCCAGCAGTTACTTAGGGACTAGCGGGGGTCACGAGCAGTTCTTC. Its protein product is CASSYLGTSGGHEQFF.

V usage is TRBV6-2 or TRBV6-3 and J usage is TRBJ2-1; 7 bases line up with TRBD1. J was trimmed by 9 bases and V by 6 bases; bases with no gene match: 11. Germline V gene data show CDR1 as MNHEY and CDR2 as SVGEGT. CDR3 length equals 14 residues. The CDR3 DNA sequence: TGTGCCAGCAGACGACAGGGTAGGGGATCTGAGCAGTTCTTC. The encoded protein is CASRRQGRGSEQFF.

This rearrangement joins TRBV20-1 to TRBJ2-1; tentative D call: TRBD1 (5 bases). Trimming took 3 bases from V and 1 from J, leaving 10 bases between them. The CDR3 has 14 amino acids. Germline CDR1 reads DFQATT; CDR2 reads SNEGSKA (reference sequence). CDR3 loop: CSASSTDSYNEQFF. The CDR3 bases are TGCAGTGCTAGCTCGACAGATTCCTACAATGAGCAGTTCTTC.

In nucleotides, the CDR3 is TGTGCCAGCAGCCCGCATTGGGGGGGGCGTAAGGAAGCTTTCTTT. It codes for CASSPHWGGRKEAFF. This chain uses TRBV14 with TRBJ1-1; D may be TRBD1 (6 bases). Trimming pared 4 bases from V and 8 bases from J, leaving 20 bases between. Germline lookup yields CDR1 SGHDN and CDR2 FVKESK. The CDR3 extends over 15 amino acids.

The chain is built from TRBV5-4 and TRBJ2-5; the D gene is possibly TRBD2 (6 bases). The CDR3 is 17 amino acids. Trimming removed 0 bases from V and 4 bases from J, with 19 bases in between. In germline, CDR1 is SGHNT, CDR2 YYREEE (reference sequence). The CDR3: CASSLAVTGWGGETQYF. The CDR3 nucleotides read TGTGCCAGCAGCTTGGCCGTTACCGGGTGGGGAGGAGAGACCCAGTACTTC.

The chain carries TRBV20-1 and TRBJ2-1; D ambiguous. The germline V and J ends were trimmed by 4 bases and 7 bases, with 11 bases remaining between them. CDR1 and CDR2 from the germline V gene are DFQATT and SNEGSKA (reference sequence). The CDR3 loop spans 12 amino acids. CDR3 amino acids: CSATSHANEQFF. The DNA of the CDR3 is TGCAGTGCTACCTCCCACGCGAATGAGCAGTTCTTC.

V is TRBV15 and J is TRBJ2-6; D gene unclear. Looked up from germline, CDR1 is LNHNV and CDR2 is YYDKDF (reference sequence). V was trimmed by 1 base and J by 0 bases, leaving 7 bases between them. This CDR3 region has 16 residues. Written as DNA, the CDR3 is TGTGCCACCAGCAGAGGTCGAGACTCTGGGGCCAACGTCCTGACTTTC. This encodes CATSRGRDSGANVLTF.

A remark on this clonotype: At one end the junction does not follow the germline gene, possibly because of a read error. The DNA of the CDR3 is TGCGCCAGCAGCTCGACCACCTCGGGTAGTTTCTTC. Residues: CASSSTTSGSFF. V is TRBV5-1 and J is TRBJ2-7; D is ambiguous. Looked up from germline, CDR1 is SGHRS and CDR2 is YFSETQ. This CDR3 has 12 amino acids.

This clonotype was observed a handful of times. This chain connects TRBV7-2 to TRBJ1-6; tentative D call: TRBD1 (5 bases). Germline loops: CDR1 SGHTA, CDR2 FQGNSA. Trimming removed 6 bases at V and 8 bases at J, with 14 bases between. This CDR3 region has 14 residues. CDR3 sequence (DNA): TGTGCCAGCAGGCCTAGGGGTACGGATTCACCCCTCCACTTT. Protein sequence: CASRPRGTDSPLHF.

The chain has TRBV20-1 and TRBJ1-4; no clear D gene. The V end was cut by 4 bases, the J end by 0 bases, with 9 bases between. In germline, CDR1 is DFQATT, CDR2 SNEGSKA (reference sequence). The CDR3 has 14 amino acids. CDR3 sequence: CSATNQATNEKLFF. The CDR3, as DNA: TGCAGTGCTACCAACCAAGCAACTAATGAAAAACTGTTTTTT.

This clonotype was seen ten or more times. The chain carries TRBV20-1 and TRBJ2-1; the match to TRBD2 covers 11 bases. Germline V gene sequence: CDR1 DFQATT, CDR2 SNEGSKA (reference sequence). The junction had 5 bases not matched to a gene; V was cut back by 6 bases and J by 1 base. The CDR3 covers 15 residues. The CDR3 protein is CSAETSGVSYNEQFF. CDR3 bases: TGCAGTGCGGAGACTAGCGGGGTTTCCTACAATGAGCAGTTCTTC.

The sample holds many counts of this clonotype. The chain has TRBV15 and TRBJ2-5; D perhaps matches TRBD1 (6 bases). Trimming pared 5 bases from V and 2 bases from J, leaving 33 bases between. Germline CDR1 and CDR2: LNHNV and YYDKDF (reference sequence). CDR3 length equals 21 residues. CDR3 loop: CATSRLNDRRQSVRTQETQYF. The CDR3 DNA is TGTGCCACCAGCCGACTGAACGACAGGCGGCAAAGCGTTCGGACTCAAGAGACCCAGTACTTC.

This clonotype was recorded many times. The J gene is TRBJ2-1, the V gene TRBV20-1; 7 nucleotides align to TRBD2. Germline V gene lookup returns CDR1 DFQATT and CDR2 SNEGSKA (reference sequence). The CDR3 spans 14 residues. V shed 3 bases, J shed 3 bases, and the junction held 5 bases outside the gene matches. The DNA of the CDR3 is TGCAGTGCTAGGAGCGGGGAGGACTACAATGAGCAGTTCTTC. Its protein product is CSARSGEDYNEQFF.

The chain has TRBV12-3 or TRBV12-4 and TRBJ2-5, with D possibly matching TRBD2 (6 bases). The CDR3 has 14 residues. Trimming left V 6 bases short and J 4 bases short, with 15 bases between. CDR3 residues: CASSVDPGGETQYF. The CDR3 DNA reads as TGTGCCAGCAGCGTCGACCCCGGGGGAGAGACCCAGTACTTC.

The chain has TRBV4-3 and TRBJ2-3, with TRBD1 as a possible D gene (6 bases). Trimming stripped 0 bases from V and 2 bases from J, with 15 bases between. The CDR3 runs to 17 residues. Germline V CDR1 and CDR2: LGHNA, YSLEER. The CDR3 loop reads CASSQEGAQGATDTQYF. The CDR3 bases are TGCGCCAGCAGCCAAGAAGGAGCACAGGGCGCCACAGATACGCAGTATTTT.